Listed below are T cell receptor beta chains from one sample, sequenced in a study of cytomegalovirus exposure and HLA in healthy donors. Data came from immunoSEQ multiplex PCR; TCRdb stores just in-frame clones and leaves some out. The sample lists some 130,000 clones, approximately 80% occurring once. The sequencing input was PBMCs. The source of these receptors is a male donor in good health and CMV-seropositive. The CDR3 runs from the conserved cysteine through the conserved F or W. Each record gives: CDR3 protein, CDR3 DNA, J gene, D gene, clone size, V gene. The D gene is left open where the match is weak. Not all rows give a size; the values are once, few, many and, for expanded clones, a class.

CASSLGGGLETQYF TGTGCCAGCAGCTTGGGGGGGGGCCTGGAGACCCAGTACTTC TRBJ2-5 NA NA TRBV7-2
CASSAYWTSGEYQETQYF TGCGCCAGCAGCGCGTACTGGACTAGCGGGGAGTACCAAGAGACCCAGTACTTC TRBJ2-5 TRBD2 few TRBV5-1
CAWSVQGPGQNF TGTGCCTGGAGTGTACAGGGTCCTGGTCAGAACTTC TRBJ2-7 NA NA TRBV30
CASSLTTQIIPSTDTQYF TGTGCCAGCAGTTTAACAACGCAAATCATTCCTAGCACAGATACGCAGTATTTT TRBJ2-3 NA NA TRBV27
CASSSAGIRDTEAFF TGTGCCAGCAGCTCCGCAGGGATCCGGGACACTGAAGCTTTCTTT TRBJ1-1 NA NA TRBV7-2
CASRSTGRNEKLFF TGTGCCAGCAGATCGACAGGGCGAAATGAAAAACTGTTTTTT TRBJ1-4 TRBD1 NA TRBV6-6
CASSQHPRTSNSNQPQHF TGCGCCAGCAGCCAACATCCCAGGACATCCAATAGCAATCAGCCCCAGCATTTT TRBJ1-5 NA NA TRBV4-1
CASSPRLAESYEQYF TGCGCCAGCAGCCCCCGACTAGCGGAATCGTACGAGCAGTACTTC TRBJ2-7 TRBD2 medium-sized TRBV4-3
CSVTEGADGYTF TGCAGCGTTACTGAGGGGGCGGATGGCTACACCTTC TRBJ1-2 TRBD1 NA TRBV29-1
CASSLLSGGSHQPQHF TGTGCCAGCAGCTTACTTTCAGGGGGCAGCCATCAGCCCCAGCATTTT TRBJ1-5 TRBD1 NA TRBV11-2
CASSQEIYSDSQNTEAFF TGCGCCAGCAGCCAAGAGATTTATTCGGACAGCCAGAACACTGAAGCTTTCTTT TRBJ1-1 NA NA TRBV4-3
CASSSLTGASEAFF TGCGCCAGCAGCTCGTTAACAGGGGCCTCTGAAGCTTTCTTT TRBJ1-1 TRBD1 NA TRBV5-1
CASSLGGGTNYEQYF TGTGCCAGCAGCTTAGGCGGGGGAACAAACTACGAGCAGTACTTC TRBJ2-7 TRBD2 NA TRBV7-6
CASSWAGTGDHGYTF TGTGCCAGCAGTTGGGCCGGGACAGGGGATCATGGCTACACCTTC TRBJ1-2 TRBD1 NA TRBV28
CASSEGAGSSYEQYF TGTGCCAGCAGTGAAGGGGCAGGTTCCTCCTACGAGCAGTACTTC TRBJ2-7 NA NA TRBV6-1
CASSGVIEAFF TGTGCCAGTAGCGGGGTTATTGAAGCTTTCTTT TRBJ1-1 NA NA TRBV19
CASSITFPGVDGYTF TGTGCCAGTAGTATTACTTTTCCGGGGGTTGATGGCTACACCTTC TRBJ1-2 NA NA TRBV19
CASGGGRHNNSPLHF TGTGCCAGCGGCGGGGGCCGGCATAATAATTCACCCCTCCACTTT TRBJ1-6 NA once TRBV27
CATSTDRGSYNEQFF TGTGCCACCAGCACCGACAGGGGCTCCTACAATGAGCAGTTCTTC TRBJ2-1 TRBD1 once TRBV15
CASSLEDSYEQYF TGTGCCAGCAGCTTAGAGGACAGCTACGAGCAGTACTTC TRBJ2-7 NA NA TRBV11-2
CASSLSPGLAEPLSYEQYF TGTGCCAGCAGTTTATCGCCGGGACTAGCGGAGCCACTGAGCTACGAGCAGTACTTC TRBJ2-7 TRBD2 NA TRBV27
CASSFGGAITEAFF TGTGCCAGCAGCTTTGGGGGGGCGATCACTGAAGCTTTCTTT TRBJ1-1 NA few TRBV7-9
CASGSGRGNNEQFF TGTGCCAGTGGGAGCGGGAGGGGGAACAATGAGCAGTTCTTC TRBJ2-1 TRBD2 NA TRBV19
CASSELASFVYEQYF TGTGCCAGCAGTGAATTGGCTAGTTTTGTCTACGAGCAGTACTTC TRBJ2-7 NA few TRBV6-1
CASSLTGVMEAFF TGTGCCAGCAGCCTGACAGGGGTTATGGAAGCTTTCTTT TRBJ1-1 TRBD1 NA TRBV5-6
CASSKLASSADTQYF TGTGCCAGTAGTAAACTAGCGTCTAGCGCAGATACGCAGTATTTT TRBJ2-3 TRBD2 NA TRBV19
CASSMIGGEQFF TGTGCCAGTAGTATGATAGGGGGTGAGCAGTTCTTC TRBJ2-1 NA NA TRBV19
CASSPRGQRNEQFF TGTGCCAGCAGCCCACGGGGACAGCGGAATGAGCAGTTCTTC TRBJ2-1 TRBD1 NA TRBV11-1
CSVDFRTGDGYTF TGCAGCGTTGATTTCCGGACAGGGGATGGCTACACCTTC TRBJ1-2 TRBD1 NA TRBV29-1
CATSATDRGVELGYEQYF TGTGCCACCAGCGCCACAGACAGGGGGGTAGAGTTAGGCTACGAGCAGTACTTC TRBJ2-7 TRBD1 NA TRBV15
CASSLAFRTSAYNEQFF TGTGCCAGCAGCTTGGCCTTTAGGACTTCCGCCTACAATGAGCAGTTCTTC TRBJ2-1 NA NA TRBV5-7
CASSPGLDTDTQYF TGTGCCAGCAGCCCTGGACTAGACACAGATACGCAGTATTTT TRBJ2-3 TRBD2 NA TRBV7-3
CASSASPGQGRTNYGYTF TGTGCCAGCAGTGCCTCCCCGGGACAGGGACGTACTAACTATGGCTACACCTTC TRBJ1-2 TRBD1 NA TRBV6-1
CASSQDLRAGIYEQYF TGTGCCAGCAGCCAAGACCTCCGGGCAGGGATCTACGAGCAGTACTTC TRBJ2-7 NA NA TRBV4-2
CASGFLVDSDLPTF TGTGCCAGCGGATTCCTTGTGGACAGCGATTTGCCCACCTTC TRBJ1-2 NA NA TRBV5-5
CASSYGLQETQYF TGTGCCAGCAGTTACGGGCTACAAGAGACCCAGTACTTC TRBJ2-5 NA NA TRBV6-6
CSDRTGLNTGELFF TGCAGCGACCGGACAGGGTTGAACACCGGGGAGCTGTTTTTT TRBJ2-2 TRBD1 NA TRBV29-1
CASSPGQALINEQFF TGTGCCAGCTCACCTGGACAGGCATTGATCAATGAGCAGTTCTTC TRBJ2-1 TRBD1 NA TRBV18
CASPDDRDWRLAEWNEQFF TGCGCCAGTCCAGACGACAGGGATTGGAGACTAGCGGAGTGGAATGAGCAGTTCTTC TRBJ2-1 TRBD2 NA TRBV10-1
CSVGQGNQPQHF TGCAGCGTTGGACAGGGCAATCAGCCCCAGCATTTT TRBJ1-5 NA NA TRBV29-1
CASSSGVGPYYEQYF TGTGCCAGCAGCTCCGGGGTGGGCCCCTACTACGAGCAGTACTTC TRBJ2-7 NA NA TRBV7-2
CASSRGQLNTIYF TGTGCCAGCAGCCGGGGACAGCTAAACACCATATATTTT TRBJ1-3 TRBD1 NA TRBV7-2
CASWTGKGYTF TGTGCCAGCTGGACAGGGAAAGGCTACACCTTC TRBJ1-2 TRBD1 NA TRBV6-5
CASSYSTQRDEQFF TGTGCCAGCAGTTACTCGACGCAGAGGGATGAGCAGTTCTTC TRBJ2-1 NA NA TRBV6-5
CASSSGQEQFYGYTF TGTGCCAGCAGCTCGGGACAGGAACAATTCTATGGCTACACCTTC TRBJ1-2 TRBD1 once TRBV5-6
CASSPSREDYSYNEQFF TGTGCCAGCAGCCCCTCCCGGGAGGATTACTCCTACAATGAGCAGTTCTTC TRBJ2-1 TRBD2 NA TRBV7-8
CASSLTSEIPDTQYF TGCGCCAGCAGCCTTACTAGCGAGATCCCCGATACGCAGTATTTT TRBJ2-3 TRBD2 NA TRBV4-3
CASSLILTSYEQYF TGCGCCAGCAGCTTGATACTTACCTCCTACGAGCAGTACTTC TRBJ2-7 NA NA TRBV5-1
CASAGAQTQYF TGTGCCAGCGCTGGGGCACAGACCCAGTACTTC TRBJ2-5 NA NA TRBV28
CASSLGQGRRQPQHF TGTGCCAGCAGTTTAGGACAGGGAAGGAGGCAGCCCCAGCATTTT TRBJ1-5 TRBD1 NA TRBV27
CASSPAHSYEQYF TGTGCCAGCTCACCGGCACATTCCTACGAGCAGTACTTC TRBJ2-7 NA NA TRBV18
CATRGYNEQFF TGTGCCACCCGAGGCTACAATGAGCAGTTCTTC TRBJ2-1 NA NA TRBV28
CASSQDTSGYYEQYF TGCGCCAGCAGCCAAGATACCTCCGGGTACTACGAGCAGTACTTC TRBJ2-7 NA NA TRBV4-3
CASSYSPGVGEQFF TGTGCCAGCAGTTACTCACCGGGAGTGGGTGAGCAGTTCTTC TRBJ2-1 NA NA TRBV6-5
CASSVARDRPGSGANVLTF TGTGCCAGCAGCGTAGCCCGGGACAGGCCTGGCTCTGGGGCCAACGTCCTGACTTTC TRBJ2-6 TRBD1 NA TRBV9
CASSLGGSVNEQFF TGTGCCAGCAGCTTAGGAGGGTCTGTAAATGAGCAGTTCTTC TRBJ2-1 NA NA TRBV7-9
CSSSLHSYEQYF TGTTCCAGCAGCTTGCACAGCTACGAGCAGTACTTC TRBJ2-7 NA once TRBV7-9
CASSFLTGGNLYGYTF TGTGCCAGCAGCTTTCTTACAGGGGGAAACTTGTATGGCTACACCTTC TRBJ1-2 TRBD1 NA TRBV13
CASSFAGEEGPLHF TGTGCCAGCAGTTTCGCAGGGGAAGAGGGGCCCCTCCACTTT TRBJ1-6 NA NA TRBV27
CASTPNRSVEKLFF TGTGCCAGCACCCCGAACAGGTCGGTCGAAAAACTGTTTTTT TRBJ1-4 NA NA TRBV25-1